The 27 T cell receptor beta chains below come from one sample, sequenced in a study of cytomegalovirus exposure and HLA in healthy donors. This PCR relied on a set of 60 Vbeta primers and 13 Jbeta primers. Only in-frame clones appear in the TCRdb table, and some are missing; sequencing was by immunoSEQ multiplex PCR. The sample totals 100,000 or so clones. Sample: PBMCs. These receptors originate from a woman aged 30 to 39 in good health and CMV-seronegative.

The V call is TRBV7-9, the J call TRBJ2-7, with TRBD1 matching over 9 bases. CDR3 size: 14 residues. J was trimmed by 6 bases and V by 0 bases; bases with no gene match: 3. CDR1 and CDR2 from the germline V gene are SEHNR and FQNEAQ (reference sequence). The CDR3 bases are TGTGCCAGCAGCTTAGCGGGACAGGGTCGCGAGCAGTACTTC. Its protein product is CASSLAGQGREQYF.

For this clone: Other nucleotide sequences from this sample produce the same CDR3. The V gene is TRBV5-1, the J gene TRBJ2-5; D not resolved. With 0 bases removed from V and 2 bases from J, the gap between germline ends came to 2 bases. This CDR3 region has 12 residues. Germline CDR1 and CDR2: SGHRS and YFSETQ. CDR3 nucleotides: TGCGCCAGCAGCTTGGCTCAAGAGACCCAGTACTTC. It encodes CASSLAQETQYF.

The chain couples TRBV11-3 to TRBJ1-1; a possible D gene is TRBD1 (6 bases). Germline-derived CDR1 and CDR2 are SGHNT and YENEEA. This CDR3 has 13 residues. Trimming left V 5 bases short and J 1 base short, with 8 bases between. As DNA, the CDR3 is TGTGCCAGCAGCGGGACACCGAACACTGAAGCTTTCTTT. This sequence encodes CASSGTPNTEAFF.

This chain links TRBV30 with TRBJ2-3; 11 positions agree with TRBD2. The junction had 7 bases not matched to a gene; V was cut back by 0 bases and J by 5 bases. Per germline, CDR1 GTSNPN and CDR2 SVGIG (reference sequence). The CDR3 contains 16 residues. The CDR3 DNA reads as TGTGCCTGGAGTGTAGGCCTAGCGGGGGGCGGAGATACGCAGTATTTT. Translation: CAWSVGLAGGGDTQYF. Filled out from reference TRBV30 and TRBJ2-3, the complete variable domain reads SQTIHQWPATLVQPVGSPLSLECTVEGTSNPNLYWYRQAAGRGLQLLFYSVGIGQISSEVPQNLSASRPQDRQFILSSKKLLLSDSGFYLCAWSVGLAGGGDTQYFGPGTRLTVL.

The chain links TRBV6-6 to TRBJ1-5; D not resolved. The CDR3 is 15 amino acids. Germline V gives CDR1 MNHNY, CDR2 SVGAGI (reference sequence). V was pared by 6 bases and J by 4 bases, with 16 bases between. The CDR3 reads CASSPRPGGNQPQHF. As DNA, the CDR3 is TGTGCCAGCAGCCCCCGGCCGGGCGGGAATCAGCCCCAGCATTTT.

The V gene is TRBV7-6, the J gene TRBJ2-5; unclear D gene. The germline gives CDR1 SGHVS, CDR2 FNYEAQ. This CDR3 has 13 amino acids. The V gene lost 2 bases and the J gene lost 4 bases, with 8 bases spanning the gap. In DNA, the CDR3 is TGTGCCAGCAGCTTAACTCCCCGAGAGACCCAGTACTTC. It encodes CASSLTPRETQYF. The variable domain in full, completed from reference TRBV7-6 and TRBJ2-5, reads GAGVSQSPRYKVTKRGQDVALRCDPISGHVSLYWYRQALGQGPEFLTYFNYEAQQDKSGLPNDRFSAERPEGSISTLTIQRTEQRDSAMYRCASSLTPRETQYFGPGTRLLVL.

The chain employs TRBV5-4 and TRBJ2-5; 10 bases align to TRBD2. Looked up from germline, CDR1 is SGHNT and CDR2 is YYREEE (reference sequence). The ends lost 4 bases at V and 4 bases at J; junction bases unmatched: 7. CDR3 length: 15 residues. The CDR3 DNA sequence: TGTGCCAGCAGCCACACCTCTAGCGGGGGAGAGACCCAGTACTTC. Encoded protein: CASSHTSSGGETQYF.

This sequence joins TRBV5-1 and TRBJ1-3, with D perhaps matching TRBD1 (5 bases). The CDR3 is 15 residues long. Germline V gene sequence: CDR1 SGHRS, CDR2 YFSETQ. The V gene lost 0 bases and the J gene lost 4 bases, with 11 bases spanning the gap. The CDR3 DNA is TGCGCCAGCAGCTTGGAAGGCGGGACGGGAAACACCATATATTTT. Translated: CASSLEGGTGNTIYF.

The rearrangement joins TRBV28 to TRBJ1-5, with no clear D. This CDR3 is 16 amino acids long. Germline V lookup: CDR1 MDHEN, CDR2 SYDVKM. V lost 1 base to trimming and J lost 4 bases, with 14 bases between them. CDR3 protein: CASSLYPARTNQPQHF. CDR3 coding DNA: TGTGCCAGCAGTTTATACCCCGCCAGAACAAATCAGCCCCAGCATTTT.

The chain recombines TRBV5-3 with TRBJ1-2; 9 positions match TRBD1. TRBV5-3 falls under the ORF class, with uncertain function. This CDR3 region has 16 residues. The V segment lost 0 bases and the J segment 6 bases; nucleotides outside the gene matches: 9. The CDR3: CARSLDRGQGKHGYTF. Here the CDR3 DNA reads TGTGCCAGAAGCTTGGACCGGGGACAGGGTAAGCATGGCTACACCTTC.

The rearrangement links TRBV7-2 to TRBJ2-5; 15 bases are a match to TRBD2. Germline loops: CDR1 SGHTA, CDR2 FQGNSA. J gave up 5 bases and V 5 bases, and 6 bases lay outside the gene matches. The CDR3 loop spans 16 amino acids. The CDR3 nucleotides are TGTGCCAGCAGCAAGGGACTAGCGGGGGGCCGGGAGACCCAGTACTTC. This encodes CASSKGLAGGRETQYF.

J is TRBJ2-2 and V is TRBV5-1; 8 nucleotides line up with TRBD1. The CDR3 spans 17 residues. The germline CDR1 and CDR2 sequences are SGHRS and YFSETQ. The V and J ends lost 3 bases and 5 bases, in that order; junction bases with no gene match: 12. The CDR3 reads CASSSFQGARRTGELFF. CDR3 nucleotides: TGCGCCAGCAGCTCGTTTCAGGGGGCGCGCCGGACCGGGGAGCTGTTTTTT.

This rearrangement joins TRBV11-3 to TRBJ2-1; possible D gene TRBD1, 6 bases. The CDR3 consists of 16 residues. CDR1 and CDR2 from the germline V gene are SGHNT and YENEEA. Between the trimmed V and J ends, which lost 5 bases and 6 bases, there was a span of 20 bases. For the CDR3, the DNA is TGTGCCAGCAGCCAGGGGTGGGACCGGCCTATCAATGAGCAGTTCTTC. Amino acid sequence: CASSQGWDRPINEQFF.

The V and J genes are TRBV2 and TRBJ1-2, with D uncertain. Trimming took 6 bases from V and 7 from J, leaving 15 bases between them. The CDR3 is 13 amino acids. From germline, CDR1 is SNHLY and CDR2 FYNNEI. The CDR3, as DNA: TGTGCCAGCAGGACGGGTTTATCGACTGGCTACACCTTC. It yields the protein CASRTGLSTGYTF.

DNA for the CDR3: TGTGCCAGCAGCCTCCGGGACAGGGCCAATTTATTCTATGGCTACACCTTC. As protein: CASSLRDRANLFYGYTF. V and J are TRBV28 and TRBJ1-2, with 9 bases that match TRBD1. Unmatched junction bases numbered 15, after V lost 6 bases and J lost 4 bases. CDR1 and CDR2 (germline): MDHEN, SYDVKM. This CDR3 has 17 amino acids.

The chain uses TRBV7-8 and TRBJ1-5, with D unresolved. CDR1 is SGHVS and CDR2 is FQNEAQ in the germline V gene. V shed 2 bases and J shed 3 bases, with 5 bases lying between them. This CDR3 is 13 amino acids long. DNA of the CDR3: TGTGCCAGCAGCTTAAGAGACAATCAGCCCCAGCATTTT. Encoded protein: CASSLRDNQPQHF.

The rearrangement links TRBV11-3 to TRBJ2-7, with D possibly matching TRBD2 (6 bases). The CDR3 is made up of 16 amino acids. V was trimmed by 1 base and J by 0 bases, leaving 13 bases between them. CDR1 is SGHNT, CDR2 YENEEA, per germline. DNA of the CDR3: TGTGCCAGCAGCTTAGTCGTCGGGGGAAGCTCCTACGAGCAGTACTTC. Its translation: CASSLVVGGSSYEQYF.

The chain has TRBV9 and TRBJ2-1, with 14 bases that match TRBD2. Germline loops: CDR1 SGDLS, CDR2 YYNGEE. V dropped 4 bases and J dropped 10; count of bases not matched to a gene: 7. The CDR3 length is 15 residues. CDR3 bases: TGTGCCAGCAGCCTGACTAGCGGGGGGGCCGAGGAGCAGTTCTTC. This sequence encodes CASSLTSGGAEEQFF.

This rearrangement joins TRBV28 to TRBJ1-1, with D unclear. The CDR3 runs 15 residues. V lost 8 bases, J lost 0 bases, and 16 bases lay in between. CDR1 is MDHEN, CDR2 SYDVKM, per germline. CDR3 DNA sequence: TGTGCCAGCCATACCGGAACGGGGATGAACACTGAAGCTTTCTTT. It translates to CASHTGTGMNTEAFF.

The rearrangement links TRBV5-1 to TRBJ2-7; D ambiguous. Trimming removed 7 bases at V and 3 bases at J, with 11 bases between. CDR1 and CDR2 (germline): SGHRS, YFSETQ. CDR3 size: 12 residues. CDR3 residues: CASGHSFYEQYF. The CDR3 DNA reads as TGCGCCAGCGGCCATTCTTTCTACGAGCAGTACTTC.

The rearrangement joins TRBV5-5 to TRBJ1-2, with 7 bases lining up with TRBD1. This CDR3 is 16 amino acids long. CDR1 is SGHKS, CDR2 YYEKEE, per germline (reference sequence). V shed 4 bases, J shed 0 bases, and the junction held 9 bases outside the gene matches. The DNA of the CDR3 is TGTGCCAGCAGCCGGAACGACAGGGCAACTAACTATGGCTACACCTTC. Protein: CASSRNDRATNYGYTF.

The chain is built from TRBV4-2 and TRBJ2-7; D is possibly TRBD1 (5 bases). Germline V gene lookup returns CDR1 LGHNA and CDR2 YNFKEQ. Trimming left V 1 base short and J 3 bases short, with 7 bases between. The CDR3 sequence is 13 residues long. CDR3 residues: CASSQADSYEQYF. CDR3 in DNA: TGTGCCAGCAGCCAAGCAGACAGCTACGAGCAGTACTTC.

This chain uses TRBV25-1 with TRBJ1-1; 7 bases are a match to TRBD1. Germline CDR1 MGHDK, CDR2 SYGVNS. CDR3 length equals 14 residues. The trim removed 0 bases at V and 11 bases at J, leaving 9 bases unmatched. The CDR3 spells CASSEYPPTGRAFF. The CDR3, as DNA: TGTGCCAGCAGTGAATACCCCCCGACAGGGAGGGCTTTCTTT.

The V gene is TRBV7-9, the J gene TRBJ1-4, with D hard to call. The V gene's germline CDR1 is SEHNR and CDR2 FQNEAQ (reference sequence). V lost 4 bases to trimming and J lost 8 bases, with 14 bases between them. The CDR3 loop spans 14 amino acids. CDR3 nucleotide sequence: TGTGCCAGCAGCTCCGACCGCAGGAACGAAAAACTGTTTTTT. Its protein is CASSSDRRNEKLFF.

The V gene is TRBV4-2, the J gene TRBJ2-7; TRBD1 aligns across 9 bases. This CDR3 is built from 18 residues. Germline CDR1 and CDR2: LGHNA and YNFKEQ. Unmatched junction bases numbered 14, after V lost 1 base and J lost 4 bases. CDR3: CASSQARGGLDRGYEQYF. CDR3 nucleotide sequence: TGTGCCAGCAGCCAAGCCAGGGGGGGCCTGGACAGGGGATACGAGCAGTACTTC.

This chain links TRBV5-5 with TRBJ2-7; D perhaps matches TRBD2 (6 bases). The germline CDR1 and CDR2 sequences are SGHKS and YYEKEE (reference sequence). The CDR3 sequence is 15 residues long. V was cut by 0 bases and J by 4 bases, with 14 bases left in between. CDR3 protein: CASSLEPGEQYEQYF. Here the CDR3 DNA reads TGTGCCAGCAGCTTGGAGCCGGGAGAACAGTACGAGCAGTACTTC. The full variable domain, rest sourced from reference TRBV5-5 and TRBJ2-7, is DAGVTQSPTHLIKTRGQQVTLRCSPISGHKSVSWYQQVLGQGPQFIFQYYEKEERGRGNFPDRFSARQFPNYSSELNVNALLLGDSALYLCASSLEPGEQYEQYFGPGTRLTVT.

The rearrangement joins TRBV5-1 to TRBJ1-1; weak D call: TRBD1 (5 bases). Germline assignment: CDR1 SGHRS and CDR2 YFSETQ. V was clipped by 4 bases and J by 0 bases, with 19 bases between them. This CDR3 has 17 residues. The CDR3 nucleotides are TGCGCCAGCAGCCCGAGGCCCCTACAGGAAATGAACACTGAAGCTTTCTTT. Translation: CASSPRPLQEMNTEAFF.